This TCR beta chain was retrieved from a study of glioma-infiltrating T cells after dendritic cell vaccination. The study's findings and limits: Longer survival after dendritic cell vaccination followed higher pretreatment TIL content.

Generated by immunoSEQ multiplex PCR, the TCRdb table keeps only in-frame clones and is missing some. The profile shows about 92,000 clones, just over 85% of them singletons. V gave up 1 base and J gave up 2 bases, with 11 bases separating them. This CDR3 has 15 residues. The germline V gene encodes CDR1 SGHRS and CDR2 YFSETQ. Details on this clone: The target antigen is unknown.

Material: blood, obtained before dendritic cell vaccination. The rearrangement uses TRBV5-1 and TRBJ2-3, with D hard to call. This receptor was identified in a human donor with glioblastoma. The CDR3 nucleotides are TGCGCCAGCAGCTTGCACAGCCAACACACAGATACGCAGTATTTT. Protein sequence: CASSLHSQHTDTQYF. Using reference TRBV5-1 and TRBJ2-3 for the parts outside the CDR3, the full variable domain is KAGVTQTPRYLIKTRGQQVTLSCSPISGHRSVSWYQQTPGQGLQFLFEYFSETQRNKGNFPGRFSGRQFSNSRSEMNVSTLELGDSALYLCASSLHSQHTDTQYFGPGTRLTVL.